A selection of T cell receptor beta chains follows, all from one sample in a study of blood T cells in healthy people across ages. TCRdb re-called the 5' RACE reads through MiXCR, storing one row per CDR3 protein. The sample carries about 780,000 distinct CDR3 sequences, 46% recorded once. The sample comprised blood. All receptors come from a man older than 75 in good health. CDR3s include the opening cysteine and the closing phenylalanine or tryptophan. A D gene is named only where the DNA matches it firmly. Clone size is given for some rows only: seen once, a few or many times, or a class if the clone is expanded.

V gene: TRBV7-9; clone size: few; J gene: TRBJ2-7; D gene: .; CDR3 DNA: TGTGCCAGCAGCCTGAGTGCAGGCGAGCAGTACTTC; CDR3 protein: CASSLSAGEQYF
V gene: TRBV5-6; clone size: .; J gene: TRBJ2-5; D gene: TRBD2; CDR3 DNA: TGTGCCAGCAAATTGACTAGCCGGGAGACCCAGTACTTC; CDR3 protein: CASKLTSRETQYF
V gene: TRBV6-2/TRBV6-3; clone size: .; J gene: TRBJ2-7; D gene: TRBD1; CDR3 DNA: TGTGCCAGCAGTTACTCCCCGGGACAGGCGACCTACGAGCAGTACTTC; CDR3 protein: CASSYSPGQATYEQYF
V gene: TRBV29-1; clone size: .; J gene: TRBJ2-5; D gene: .; CDR3 DNA: TGCAGCGTTCGGGACGCGGGTACAGAGACCCAGTACTTC; CDR3 protein: CSVRDAGTETQYF
V gene: TRBV7-2; clone size: .; J gene: TRBJ2-7; D gene: .; CDR3 DNA: TGTGCCAGCAGCTTAGAAGGGGGAGGGGCCTACGAGCAGTACTTC; CDR3 protein: CASSLEGGGAYEQYF
V gene: TRBV20-1; clone size: .; J gene: TRBJ2-5; D gene: TRBD2; CDR3 DNA: TGCAGTGCTAGAGTCTCGGGAGGGCCAGGGGAGCAGTACTTC; CDR3 protein: CSARVSGGPGEQYF
V gene: TRBV12-3/TRBV12-4; clone size: .; J gene: TRBJ1-5; D gene: .; CDR3 DNA: TGTGCCAGCAGTTTGAGATCGGGCAATCAGCCCCAGCATTTT; CDR3 protein: CASSLRSGNQPQHF
V gene: TRBV6-5; clone size: .; J gene: TRBJ2-2; D gene: .; CDR3 DNA: TGTGCCAGCAGAAACAGGGTCGGGACCGGGGAGCTGTTTTTT; CDR3 protein: CASRNRVGTGELFF
V gene: TRBV4-3; clone size: .; J gene: TRBJ2-5; D gene: .; CDR3 DNA: TGCGCCAGCAGCCAAGAGGAGGGCAGGTCAGAAACCCAGTACTTC; CDR3 protein: CASSQEEGRSETQYF
V gene: TRBV4-3; clone size: few; J gene: TRBJ2-7; D gene: .; CDR3 DNA: TGCGCCAGCAGCCAAGATAAGTTTAGTACTATACCCTACGAGCAGTACTTC; CDR3 protein: CASSQDKFSTIPYEQYF
V gene: TRBV2; clone size: .; J gene: TRBJ1-4; D gene: TRBD1; CDR3 DNA: TGTGCCAGCAGGCCTTCCGGGACAGGAGATGAAAAACTGTTTTTT; CDR3 protein: CASRPSGTGDEKLFF
V gene: TRBV10-3; clone size: .; J gene: TRBJ2-7; D gene: TRBD2; CDR3 DNA: TGTGCCACCACCGGGACTAGCGGATCCTACGAGCAGTACTTC; CDR3 protein: CATTGTSGSYEQYF
V gene: TRBV7-2; clone size: .; J gene: TRBJ2-7; D gene: TRBD2; CDR3 DNA: TGTGCCAGCAGCTCTCGGACTAGTTCCCACGAGCAGTACTTC; CDR3 protein: CASSSRTSSHEQYF
V gene: TRBV12-3/TRBV12-4; clone size: few; J gene: TRBJ2-3; D gene: .; CDR3 DNA: TGTGCCAGCAGTTTAGAGGGGGGGCAGTATTTT; CDR3 protein: CASSLEGGQYF
V gene: TRBV7-9; clone size: .; J gene: TRBJ2-1; D gene: .; CDR3 DNA: TGTGCCAGCAGCTTAGCGGGGGTTGGCGATGAGCAGTTCTTC; CDR3 protein: CASSLAGVGDEQFF
V gene: TRBV7-3; clone size: .; J gene: TRBJ2-5; D gene: .; CDR3 DNA: TGTGCCAGCCAACAGTCGGGCGGGATCCAAGAGACCCAGTACTTC; CDR3 protein: CASQQSGGIQETQYF
V gene: TRBV12-3/TRBV12-4; clone size: .; J gene: TRBJ2-7; D gene: TRBD2; CDR3 DNA: TGTGCCAGCAGTCGGACTAGCGAGCAGTACTTC; CDR3 protein: CASSRTSEQYF
V gene: TRBV20-1; clone size: .; J gene: TRBJ2-2; D gene: TRBD2; CDR3 DNA: TGCAGTGCTAGAGTGGGACTAGCTTCCGGGGAGCTGTTTTTT; CDR3 protein: CSARVGLASGELFF
V gene: TRBV7-9; clone size: many; J gene: TRBJ2-1; D gene: TRBD2; CDR3 DNA: TGTGCCAGCAGCTTAGCCTCGGCCGGGACTAGTGAGCAGTTCTTC; CDR3 protein: CASSLASAGTSEQFF
V gene: TRBV30; clone size: .; J gene: TRBJ1-1; D gene: TRBD1; CDR3 DNA: TGTGCCTGGAGCACAACGGGGCAGGGGGTAACTTTCTTT; CDR3 protein: CAWSTTGQGVTFF
V gene: TRBV7-3; clone size: .; J gene: TRBJ2-3; D gene: .; CDR3 DNA: TGTGCCAGCAGCTTAGGCCCAGTGATGGGGACAGATACGCAGTATTTT; CDR3 protein: CASSLGPVMGTDTQYF
V gene: TRBV12-3/TRBV12-4; clone size: .; J gene: TRBJ2-7; D gene: TRBD2; CDR3 DNA: TGTGCCAGCAGTTTAGCTAGCGGGAGGGGCGAGCAGTACTTC; CDR3 protein: CASSLASGRGEQYF
V gene: TRBV3-1; clone size: .; J gene: TRBJ2-7; D gene: .; CDR3 DNA: TGTGCCAGCAGCCAAGATATGAGGTTCTACGAGCAGTACTTC; CDR3 protein: CASSQDMRFYEQYF
V gene: TRBV6-4; clone size: .; J gene: TRBJ2-3; D gene: TRBD2; CDR3 DNA: TGTGCCAGCAGTGAAACTAGCGGGGCCCCAGATACGCAGTATTTT; CDR3 protein: CASSETSGAPDTQYF
V gene: TRBV5-1; clone size: few; J gene: TRBJ1-2; D gene: TRBD1; CDR3 DNA: TGCGCCAGCAGCCCCGACCCCGGGACAGGGTCTAGGTATGGCTACACCTTC; CDR3 protein: CASSPDPGTGSRYGYTF
V gene: TRBV7-6; clone size: .; J gene: TRBJ2-2; D gene: TRBD2; CDR3 DNA: TGTGCCAGCAGCTTATTTAGCGGGTCCCCCACCGGGGAGCTGTTTTTT; CDR3 protein: CASSLFSGSPTGELFF
V gene: TRBV4-3; clone size: .; J gene: TRBJ2-7; D gene: .; CDR3 DNA: TGCGCCAGCAGTCTCGGGACACAGTTACCCTACGAGCAGTACTTC; CDR3 protein: CASSLGTQLPYEQYF
V gene: TRBV28; clone size: .; J gene: TRBJ2-4; D gene: TRBD1; CDR3 DNA: TGTGCCAGCAATGGGGACAGGCGGATTCAGTACTTC; CDR3 protein: CASNGDRRIQYF
V gene: TRBV27; clone size: few; J gene: TRBJ2-7; D gene: TRBD2; CDR3 DNA: TGTGCCAGCAGTTCTGACGCGGGAGCCGGAGCTAGCGAGCAGTACTTC; CDR3 protein: CASSSDAGAGASEQYF
V gene: TRBV6-5; clone size: .; J gene: TRBJ1-1; D gene: TRBD1; CDR3 DNA: TGTGCCAGCCACAGGGGACTGAACACTGAAGCTTTCTTT; CDR3 protein: CASHRGLNTEAFF
V gene: TRBV20-1; clone size: .; J gene: TRBJ2-1; D gene: TRBD2; CDR3 DNA: TGCAGTGGGCTAGCGGGCCTCTACAATGAGCAGTTCTTC; CDR3 protein: CSGLAGLYNEQFF
V gene: TRBV29-1; clone size: .; J gene: TRBJ2-5; D gene: TRBD2; CDR3 DNA: TGCAGCGTTGAATGGGCGACTAGCGGATACAATGAGCAGTACTTC; CDR3 protein: CSVEWATSGYNEQYF
V gene: TRBV27; clone size: .; J gene: TRBJ2-1; D gene: .; CDR3 DNA: TGTGCCAGCCGCCTAGGATGGAGCTCCTACAATGAGCAGTTCTTC; CDR3 protein: CASRLGWSSYNEQFF
V gene: TRBV19; clone size: .; J gene: TRBJ1-5; D gene: .; CDR3 DNA: TGTGCCAGTAGTATAATGAGAGGTTCCGGGCAGCCCCAGCATTTT; CDR3 protein: CASSIMRGSGQPQHF
V gene: TRBV5-1; clone size: .; J gene: TRBJ1-6; D gene: .; CDR3 DNA: TGCGCCAGCAGCTTGGTGGGTCCAGGGAGGGGTTCACCCCTCCACTTT; CDR3 protein: CASSLVGPGRGSPLHF
V gene: TRBV7-2; clone size: many; J gene: TRBJ2-1; D gene: TRBD2; CDR3 DNA: TGTGCCAGCAGCTTAGCGGGGACTAGCGGGAATAATGAGCAGTTCTTC; CDR3 protein: CASSLAGTSGNNEQFF
V gene: TRBV25-1; clone size: .; J gene: TRBJ1-2; D gene: .; CDR3 DNA: TGTGCCAGCAGTCGGCAGGGAGGAGGGTCTACCTATGGCTACACCTTC; CDR3 protein: CASSRQGGGSTYGYTF
V gene: TRBV29-1; clone size: many; J gene: TRBJ2-3; D gene: .; CDR3 DNA: TGCAGCGTGGATCGGGACTGGACTAGCACAGATACGCAGTATTTT; CDR3 protein: CSVDRDWTSTDTQYF